This TCR beta chain was found in a study of blood T cell repertoires in COVID-19. Study as a whole: The United States, Italy and Spain were the sources of the acute and convalescent COVID-19 samples. PBMCs, B-cell-depleted T cells, or T cells were the source of the cDNA or gDNA that made up the material.

This clone was seen a single time. The germline CDR1 and CDR2 sequences are SNHLY and FYNNEI. This CDR3 spans 17 amino acids. V was pared by 6 bases and J by 4 bases, with 12 bases of the junction left unmatched. How the authors handled the data: Reference gene primer amplification yielded estimated nucleated cell counts. Only in-frame clones appear in the TCRdb table, and some are missing; sequencing was by immunoSEQ multiplex PCR. D and trimming were read from the DNA, whereas the V and J calls and clone size are those reported in that table. The sample records about 270,000 clones, about 88% being singletons.

The rearrangement uses TRBV2 and TRBJ1-6; 7 bases line up with TRBD1. Sequenced material: peripheral blood. The sequence was collected from a man aged 55 to 70 who had recovered from COVID-19. CDR3 coding DNA: TGTGCCAGCAGAGACTACCTCCAGGGGGGTTATAATTCACCCCTCCACTTT. Protein: CASRDYLQGGYNSPLHF.